This TCR beta chain was sequenced in a study of blood T cell repertoires in COVID-19. As for the study in general: Collection of acute and convalescent COVID-19 samples took place in the United States, Italy and Spain.

This CDR3 spans 15 amino acids. V was clipped by 3 bases and J by 10 bases; unmatched bases: 15. Germline V CDR1 and CDR2: DFQATT, SNEGSKA (reference sequence). Original analysis: Estimates of nucleated cell counts were drawn from the amplification of reference gene primers. Libraries were prepared by immunoSEQ multiplex PCR; TCRdb keeps only in-frame clonotypes and omits some of them. That table furnishes V, J and clone size, whereas the DNA furnished D and trimming. The table lists hundreds of thousands of clones, nearly 90% of them singletons. The specimen was PBMCs or T cells enriched from blood (not recorded which). The rearrangement joins TRBV20-1 to TRBJ2-1; TRBD1 matches 7 bases. This TCR came from a woman aged 18-30 years with acute COVID-19. CDR3 protein: CSASYWDRGIKEQFF. DNA for the CDR3: TGCAGTGCTAGTTATTGGGACAGAGGGATAAAGGAGCAGTTCTTC.